What follows describes a single TCR beta chain. The antigen this receptor binds is unknown. Base qualities are missing; no much larger clone stands one base away. This sample was included in a study of T cells in localized non-small cell lung cancer (dated by TCRdb to the early 2020s). For context, the study as a whole: The study analyzed T cell repertoires of hundreds of early-stage NSCLC patients, comparing tumors and uninvolved tumor-adjacent lungs. The mean age of the NSCLC patients was about 62 years, with 130 or so men and around 100 women. The cohort was made up of a few hundred treatment-naive NSCLC patients whose localized lung tumors had been resected. Summary of the overall study and its limitations: Longer overall survival was associated with higher blood T cell density, whereas shorter survival was associated with higher adjacent-lung clonality. Because multi-region sequencing of the tumors was not done, intratumor heterogeneity could not be ruled out. The highest T cell clonality was observed in uninvolved tumor-adjacent lung, where clonality exceeded that of tumor, suggesting that antigenic responses were more focused in uninvolved tumor-adjacent lung. Because of the exploratory design, TCR variables were selected using unadjusted p-values without false-discovery rate correction. A median of 57 of the top 100 tumor clones turned up in the paired uninvolved adjacent lung, and 25 to 35 of those clones also ranked among the top 100 of that same adjacent lung.

The immunoSEQ Assay was used to sequence TCR beta CDR3 regions from DNA. The paper's processing steps were these. T cell density was computed as TCR beta template counts normalized to usable DNA estimated by amplifying housekeeping genes. Richness was estimated with the preseqR package, extrapolating to 400,000 templates for PBMC samples and 120,000 templates for tissue samples. Clonality was calculated as one minus Pielou's evenness. To identify tissue-enriched TCRs, differential abundance testing was run on productive amino-acid clonotypes with a minimum total count of 5 and an alpha of 0.1. The Jaccard Index and the Morisita Overlap Index were used to measure how much the repertoires overlapped between compartments. TCR beta CDR3s were clustered by GLIPH together with public tetramer-defined viral CDR3s, and at least three viral sequences plus V-gene enrichment were required for viral motifs. Here the immuneACCESS table is served through TCRdb, limited to in-frame sequences with V and J called. Missing clones are a known gap in these copies; in checked studies unresolved V genes cover under half, and the rest lacks a known reason. V, J and clone size are those of that table, while D and trimming were read from the DNA. For this sample the table gives about 2,300 clones, of which 29% were detected only once. Roughly a quarter of the sample comes from the top ten.

Uninvolved adjacent lung was sampled at least 2 cm away from the tumor margin, and two independent pathologists confirmed that the tissue had no atypia. At diagnosis, peripheral blood, uninvolved tumor-adjacent lung and tumor were collected and were preserved as a mix of fresh-frozen and FFPE material. This TCR derives from a man aged 35 to 70 with stage I lung adenocarcinoma. Source: normal lung tissue next to the tumor, taken before any cancer treatment.

The CDR3 in this case is CASSLGNEQFF. The sequenced DNA is TGTGCCAGCAGTTTAGGCAATGAGCAGTTCTTC. The receptor chain draws on TRBV6-4 and TRBJ2-1; no D segment can be confidently identified. From a lookup of the germline V gene, CDR1 and CDR2 are MRHNA and SNTAGT. The CDR3 holds 11 amino acids from the cysteine to the phenylalanine. The read is trimmed to its CDR3 DNA, 33 bases read in frame from base 1. The trim is 5 bases for V and 6 bases for J, with a gap of 5 bases between the germline ends.